This T cell receptor beta chain was retrieved from a study of PD-L1 blockade in urothelial cancer. Study-level information: Median T cell yield per blood sample was 141,255 cells. Findings of the study overall: Lower than median blood TCR clonality before treatment predicted better survival.

The data were produced by immunoSEQ multiplex PCR, yet TCRdb's version contains in-frame clones alone and is incomplete. The profile shows 100,000 to 150,000 clones, more than 75% of them singletons. As to this clone: The antigen is unknown.

Time point defined: peripheral blood 6 weeks after treatment start. The sequence came from a man aged 45-60 years with urothelial cancer. The sequences come from PBMCs, collected around atezolizumab (anti-PD-L1) treatment.

The chain's CDR3 is CASSSLSTDTQYF. In nucleotides, the CDR3 is TGTGCCAGCAGCTCACTTAGCACAGATACGCAGTATTTT. The V and J genes are TRBV7-3 and TRBJ2-3; D remains ambiguous. CDR1 is SGHTA, CDR2 FQGTGA, per germline. The V end lost 4 bases, the J end lost 0 bases, and 5 bases lay between the germline ends. The CDR3 runs to 13 residues.